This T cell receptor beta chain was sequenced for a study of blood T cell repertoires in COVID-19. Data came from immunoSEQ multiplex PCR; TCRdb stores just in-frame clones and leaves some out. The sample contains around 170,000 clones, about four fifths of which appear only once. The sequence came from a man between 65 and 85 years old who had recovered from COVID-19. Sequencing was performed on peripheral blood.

The CDR3 is CASSRTDGDTQYF. CDR3 DNA: TGTGCCAGTAGTCGGACAGACGGGGATACGCAGTATTTT. The chain joins TRBV19 to TRBJ2-3; TRBD1 is a possible D gene (6 bases). Germline assignment: CDR1 LNHDA and CDR2 SQIVND (reference sequence). This CDR3 is built from 13 residues. V shed 5 bases and J shed 6 bases, with 12 bases lying between them.